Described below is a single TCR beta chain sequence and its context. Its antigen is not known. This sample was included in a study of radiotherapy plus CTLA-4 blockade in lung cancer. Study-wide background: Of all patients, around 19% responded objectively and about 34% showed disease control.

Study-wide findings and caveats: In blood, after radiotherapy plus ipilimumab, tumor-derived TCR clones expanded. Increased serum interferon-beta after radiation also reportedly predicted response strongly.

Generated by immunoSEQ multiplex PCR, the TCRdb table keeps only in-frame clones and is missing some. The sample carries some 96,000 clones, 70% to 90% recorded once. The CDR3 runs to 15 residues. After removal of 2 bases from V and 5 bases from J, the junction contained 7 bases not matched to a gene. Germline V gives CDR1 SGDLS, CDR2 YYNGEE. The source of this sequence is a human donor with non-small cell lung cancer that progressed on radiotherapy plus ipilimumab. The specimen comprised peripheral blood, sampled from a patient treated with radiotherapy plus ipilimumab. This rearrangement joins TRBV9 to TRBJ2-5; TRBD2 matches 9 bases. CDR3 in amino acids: CASSVGIAGVETQYF. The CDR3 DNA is TGTGCCAGCAGCGTCGGGATAGCGGGAGTGGAGACCCAGTACTTC.